This entry describes one T cell receptor (beta chain). This record comes from a study of blood T cell repertoires in COVID-19. The germline V gene encodes CDR1 MNHNY and CDR2 SVGAGI (reference sequence). This CDR3 comprises 16 residues. With 6 bases clipped from V and 8 bases from J, the junction kept 13 bases outside the gene matches. Profiling relied on immunoSEQ multiplex PCR, and the TCRdb table lists in-frame clones only, not all of them. The table shows roughly 260,000 clones, with around 90% occurring only once. Sequenced sample: peripheral blood. The sequence was obtained from a man in his sixties who had recovered from COVID-19. J is TRBJ2-1 and V is TRBV6-6; the match to TRBD1 covers 10 bases. CDR3 DNA sequence: TGTGCCAGCAGAACCCCCGGGACAGGGGCCTTGGATGAGCAGTTCTTC. Its protein is CASRTPGTGALDEQFF.